One sample yielded the 20 T cell receptor beta chains listed below, sequenced in a study of cytomegalovirus exposure and HLA in healthy donors. Researchers ran the PCR with 60 Vbeta and 13 Jbeta primers. Only in-frame clones appear in the TCRdb table, and some are missing; sequencing was by immunoSEQ multiplex PCR. The sample lists 130,000 to 150,000 clones; over 60% were seen once. Input material: PBMCs. These TCRs come from a male donor in good health and CMV-seropositive.

The rearrangement uses TRBV5-6 and TRBJ2-7, with TRBD2 as a possible D gene (6 bases). Germline V gives CDR1 SGHDT, CDR2 YYEEEE. There are 13 residues in the CDR3. Trimming took 5 bases from V and 2 from J, leaving 11 bases between them. CDR3 amino acids: CASRRDVTYEQYF. Written as DNA, the CDR3 is TGTGCCAGCAGGCGGGACGTAACCTACGAGCAGTACTTC.

The chain carries TRBV2 and TRBJ1-4; 9 bases align to TRBD1. There are 17 residues in the CDR3. V lost 7 bases, J lost 1 base, and 10 bases stayed unmatched. Germline V gene data show CDR1 as SNHLY and CDR2 as FYNNEI. The CDR3 sequence is CASKNPGTGITNEKLFF. CDR3 DNA: TGTGCCAGCAAGAACCCCGGGACAGGGATAACTAATGAAAAACTGTTTTTT.

V is TRBV4-2 and J is TRBJ1-1; D gene unclear. The CDR3 extends over 16 amino acids. Trimming removed 4 bases from V and 11 bases from J, with 26 bases in between. Per the germline V gene, CDR1 is LGHNA and CDR2 is YNFKEQ. The CDR3 coding sequence is TGTGCCAGCAGCCTAGCGACCAGCGTGTTGGCCGCCGGGGCTTTCTTT. Residues: CASSLATSVLAAGAFF.

The genes are TRBV6-5 and TRBJ1-1; D call uncertain. CDR3 length: 15 residues. Germline assignment: CDR1 MNHEY and CDR2 SVGAGI. Trimming cost V 2 bases and J 0 bases, with 10 bases left between them. The CDR3 bases are TGTGCCAGCAGTTACGCGTTGTCTATGAACACTGAAGCTTTCTTT. It codes for CASSYALSMNTEAFF.

This clone occurred a few times. The V gene is TRBV5-1, the J gene TRBJ2-7; tentative D call: TRBD1 (6 bases). CDR1 SGHRS and CDR2 YFSETQ come from the germline V gene. This CDR3 spans 12 amino acids. Trimming left V 4 bases short and J 6 bases short, with 11 bases between. CDR3 loop: CASSQQGGEQYF. CDR3 DNA sequence: TGCGCCAGCAGCCAACAGGGTGGCGAGCAGTACTTC.

This chain links TRBV5-4 with TRBJ2-5; 15 nucleotides agree with TRBD2. The CDR3 contains 17 residues. CDR1 and CDR2 (germline): SGHNT, YYREEE (reference sequence). J gave up 4 bases and V 3 bases, and 7 bases lay outside the gene matches. CDR3: CASSWGLAGGKIETQYF. CDR3 nucleotides: TGTGCCAGCAGCTGGGGACTAGCGGGGGGTAAGATAGAGACCCAGTACTTC.

This sequence joins TRBV9 and TRBJ1-4, with TRBD1 matching over 8 bases. This CDR3 is 15 amino acids long. J gave up 5 bases and V 5 bases, and 8 bases lay outside the gene matches. Germline V gives CDR1 SGDLS, CDR2 YYNGEE. Here the CDR3 reads CASSSPGQVNEKLFF. CDR3 nucleotides: TGTGCCAGCAGTTCCCCGGGACAGGTGAATGAAAAACTGTTTTTT.

The chain recombines TRBV7-9 with TRBJ1-6, with 8 bases identical to TRBD1. Germline trimming cut 1 base from V and 9 bases from J; bases unmatched to any gene: 14. In germline, CDR1 is SEHNR, CDR2 FQNEAQ (reference sequence). The CDR3 consists of 18 residues. CDR3 in amino acids: CASSLEFVPGQVGSPLHF. The CDR3 DNA reads as TGTGCCAGCAGCTTAGAATTTGTGCCGGGACAGGTCGGTTCACCCCTCCACTTT.

This chain connects TRBV10-3 to TRBJ2-5, with a tentative D call TRBD1 (7 bases). Trimming cost V 4 bases and J 4 bases, with 13 bases left between them. CDR3 length: 14 amino acids. Germline CDR1 reads ENHRY; CDR2 reads SYGVKD. CDR3 residues: CAISGGDRGETQYF. For the CDR3, the DNA is TGTGCCATCAGTGGGGGGGACAGAGGAGAGACCCAGTACTTC.

The chain is built from TRBV6-5 and TRBJ2-2; 9 nucleotides match TRBD2. The CDR3 is 14 amino acids. The ends lost 6 bases at V and 3 bases at J; junction bases unmatched: 2. Germline CDR1 MNHEY, CDR2 SVGAGI. The CDR3 sequence is CASSKRGDTGELFF. CDR3 nucleotide sequence: TGTGCCAGCAGCAAGCGGGGGGACACCGGGGAGCTGTTTTTT.

The chain has TRBV5-1 and TRBJ2-1; TRBD2 agrees at 9 bases. Germline CDR1 is SGHRS and CDR2 is YFSETQ. V was pared by 2 bases and J by 3 bases, with 12 bases of the junction left unmatched. The CDR3 consists of 18 residues. The CDR3 spells CASSFIISLAGFYNEQFF. As DNA, the CDR3 is TGCGCCAGCAGCTTTATTATATCTCTAGCGGGGTTCTACAATGAGCAGTTCTTC.

The gene calls are TRBV2 and TRBJ2-7; D is uncertain. The CDR3 has 16 residues. V was clipped by 3 bases and J by 1 base, with 16 bases between them. Per the germline V gene, CDR1 is SNHLY and CDR2 is FYNNEI. The CDR3 loop is CASSDTFLGASYEQYF. CDR3 nucleotide sequence: TGTGCCAGCAGTGATACCTTTCTAGGAGCTTCCTACGAGCAGTACTTC.

This clone appeared once. The chain has TRBV5-1 and TRBJ2-7; D not resolved. Germline values: CDR1 SGHRS, CDR2 YFSETQ. This CDR3 is built from 14 residues. V was clipped by 4 bases and J by 0 bases, with 11 bases between them. CDR3 nucleotides: TGCGCCAGCAGCCGTCCAGGTTTCTCCTACGAGCAGTACTTC. Its protein product is CASSRPGFSYEQYF.

The rearrangement uses TRBV28 and TRBJ1-4; possibly TRBD1 for D (6 bases). Germline V gene lookup returns CDR1 MDHEN and CDR2 SYDVKM. V was pared by 5 bases and J by 3 bases, with 10 bases between. The length of the CDR3 is 14 residues. The CDR3 nucleotides read TGTGCCAGCAGTCGGACAGACTCTAATGAAAAACTGTTTTTT. Its protein is CASSRTDSNEKLFF.

This clone occurred a few times. CDR3 amino acids: CASSLGRLGQMNYEQYF. For the CDR3, the DNA is TGTGCCAGCAGCTTAGGCCGACTGGGACAGATGAACTACGAGCAGTACTTC. The genes are TRBV11-1 and TRBJ2-7, with 7 positions matching TRBD1. This CDR3 has 17 amino acids. In germline, CDR1 is SGHAT, CDR2 FQDESV (reference sequence). V shed 1 base, J shed 3 bases, and the junction held 12 bases outside the gene matches.

The V call is TRBV5-6, the J call TRBJ2-7, with 9 bases that match TRBD1. Trimming at V came to 3 bases and at J to 3 bases, leaving 7 bases not matched to a gene. From germline, CDR1 is SGHDT and CDR2 YYEEEE. The length of the CDR3 is 15 residues. This CDR3 is CASSWGQGGGYEQYF. The CDR3 nucleotides are TGTGCCAGCAGCTGGGGACAGGGAGGCGGCTACGAGCAGTACTTC. The full variable domain, completed using reference TRBV5-6 and TRBJ2-7, is DAGVTQSPTHLIKTRGQQVTLRCSPKSGHDTVSWYQQALGQGPQFIFQYYEEEERQRGNFPDRFSGHQFPNYSSELNVNALLLGDSALYLCASSWGQGGGYEQYFGPGTRLTVT.

This clone was recorded once. V gene TRBV6-5 combines with J gene TRBJ2-7; TRBD1 matches at 11 bases. V lost 4 bases to trimming and J lost 3 bases; unmatched junction nucleotides: 2. The CDR3 length is 14 residues. From germline, CDR1 is MNHEY and CDR2 SVGAGI. Written as DNA, the CDR3 is TGTGCCAGCAGTTGGGACAGGGGGGACTACGAGCAGTACTTC. Encoded protein: CASSWDRGDYEQYF.

This chain connects TRBV5-4 to TRBJ2-7, with D possibly matching TRBD1 (6 bases). This CDR3 region has 15 residues. From germline, CDR1 is SGHNT and CDR2 YYREEE (reference sequence). Trimming removed 5 bases at V and 1 base at J, with 16 bases between. The CDR3 sequence is CASSSGTINSYEQYF. The CDR3 DNA follows: TGTGCCAGCAGTTCCGGGACAATAAATTCCTACGAGCAGTACTTC.

About this clone: Other DNA sequences of this sample code for an identical CDR3. This chain uses TRBV19 with TRBJ2-3, with D possibly matching TRBD2 (6 bases). The CDR3 covers 13 residues. CDR1 is LNHDA, CDR2 SQIVND, per germline (reference sequence). Trimming removed 1 base at V and 6 bases at J, with 8 bases between. The CDR3 spells CASSIGRGDTQYF. The CDR3 bases are TGTGCCAGTAGTATAGGCCGGGGGGATACGCAGTATTTT.

This chain connects TRBV5-8 to TRBJ1-6; TRBD1 matches at 10 bases. The CDR3 is made up of 15 amino acids. V shed 4 bases and J 8 bases; nucleotides not matched to a gene: 6. Looked up from germline, CDR1 is SGHTS and CDR2 is YDEGEE. The chain's CDR3 is CASSQGQGVYSPLHF. The CDR3 coding sequence is TGTGCCAGCAGCCAAGGACAGGGGGTTTATTCACCCCTCCACTTT.